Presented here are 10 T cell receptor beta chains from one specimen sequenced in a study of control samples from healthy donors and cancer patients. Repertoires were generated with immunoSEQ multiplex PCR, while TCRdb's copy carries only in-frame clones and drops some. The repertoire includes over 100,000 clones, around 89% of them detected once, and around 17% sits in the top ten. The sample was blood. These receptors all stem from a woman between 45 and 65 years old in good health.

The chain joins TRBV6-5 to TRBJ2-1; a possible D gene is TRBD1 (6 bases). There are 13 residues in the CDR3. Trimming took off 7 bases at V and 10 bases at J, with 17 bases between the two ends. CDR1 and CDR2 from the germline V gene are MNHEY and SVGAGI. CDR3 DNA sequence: TGTGCCAGCATTAACCTACAGGGCGGCGAGCAGTTCTTC. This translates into CASINLQGGEQFF.

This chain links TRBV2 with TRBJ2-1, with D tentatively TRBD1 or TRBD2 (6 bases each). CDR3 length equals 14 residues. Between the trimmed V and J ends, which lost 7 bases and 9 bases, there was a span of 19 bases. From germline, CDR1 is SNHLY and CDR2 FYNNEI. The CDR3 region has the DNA TGTGCCAGCACCCGGAGGGGGGTCGTAGGTGAGCAGTTCTTC. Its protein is CASTRRGVVGEQFF.

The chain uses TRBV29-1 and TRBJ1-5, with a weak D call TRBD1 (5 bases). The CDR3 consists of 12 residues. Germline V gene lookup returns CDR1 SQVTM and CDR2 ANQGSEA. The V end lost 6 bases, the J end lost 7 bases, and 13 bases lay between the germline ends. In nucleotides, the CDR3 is TGCAGCGTGAAGGCCCAGGGACAGCCCCAGCATTTT. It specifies CSVKAQGQPQHF.

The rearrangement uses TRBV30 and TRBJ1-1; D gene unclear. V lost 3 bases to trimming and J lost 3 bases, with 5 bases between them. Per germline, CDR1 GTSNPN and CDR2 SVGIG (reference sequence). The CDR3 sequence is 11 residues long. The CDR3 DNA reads TGTGCCTGGAGGGGGTACACTGAAGCTTTCTTT. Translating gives CAWRGYTEAFF.

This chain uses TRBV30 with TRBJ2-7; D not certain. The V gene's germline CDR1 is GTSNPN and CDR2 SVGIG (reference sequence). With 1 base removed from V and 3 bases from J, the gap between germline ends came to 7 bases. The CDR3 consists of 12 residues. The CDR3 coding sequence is TGTGCCTGGAGTGAGGTGGGCTACGAGCAGTACTTC. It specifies CAWSEVGYEQYF. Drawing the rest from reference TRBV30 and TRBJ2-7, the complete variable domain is SQTIHQWPATLVQPVGSPLSLECTVEGTSNPNLYWYRQAAGRGLQLLFYSVGIGQISSEVPQNLSASRPQDRQFILSSKKLLLSDSGFYLCAWSEVGYEQYFGPGTRLTVT.

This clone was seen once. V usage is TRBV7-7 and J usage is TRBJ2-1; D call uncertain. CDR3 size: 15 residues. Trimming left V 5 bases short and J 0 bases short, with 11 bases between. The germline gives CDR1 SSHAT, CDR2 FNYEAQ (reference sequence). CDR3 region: CASSPGWGSYNEQFF. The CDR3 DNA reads TGTGCCAGCAGCCCGGGTTGGGGCTCCTACAATGAGCAGTTCTTC.

Here the CDR3 reads CASNRGLGEKLFF. The CDR3 nucleotides are TGTGCCAGCAACCGTGGGCTCGGGGAAAAACTGTTTTTT. V is TRBV7-6 and J is TRBJ1-4; no clear D. Trimming left V 7 bases short and J 8 bases short, with 14 bases between. CDR3 length equals 13 residues. Germline CDR1 is SGHVS and CDR2 is FNYEAQ. The entire variable domain, with the rest obtained from reference TRBV7-6 and TRBJ1-4, is as follows: GAGVSQSPRYKVTKRGQDVALRCDPISGHVSLYWYRQALGQGPEFLTYFNYEAQQDKSGLPNDRFSAERPEGSISTLTIQRTEQRDSAMYRCASNRGLGEKLFFGSGTQLSVL.

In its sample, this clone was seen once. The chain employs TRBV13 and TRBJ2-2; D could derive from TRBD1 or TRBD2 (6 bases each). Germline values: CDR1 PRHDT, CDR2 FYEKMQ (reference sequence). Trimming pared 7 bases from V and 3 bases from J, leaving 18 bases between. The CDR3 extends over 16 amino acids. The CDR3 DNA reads TGTGCCAGCACCTCCACGGGGGCGTTCGACACCGGGGAGCTGTTTTTT. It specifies CASTSTGAFDTGELFF. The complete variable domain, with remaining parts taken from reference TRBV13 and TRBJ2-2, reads AAGVIQSPRHLIKEKRETATLKCYPIPRHDTVYWYQQGPGQDPQFLISFYEKMQSDKGSIPDRFSAQQFSDYHSELNMSSLELGDSALYFCASTSTGAFDTGELFFGEGSRLTVL.

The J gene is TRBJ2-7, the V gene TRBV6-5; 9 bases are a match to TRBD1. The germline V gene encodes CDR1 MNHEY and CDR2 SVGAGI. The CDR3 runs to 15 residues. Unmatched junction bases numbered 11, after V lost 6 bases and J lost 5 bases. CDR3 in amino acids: CASRLAGTGYHEQYF. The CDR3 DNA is TGTGCCAGCAGGCTAGCCGGGACAGGGTACCACGAGCAGTACTTC.

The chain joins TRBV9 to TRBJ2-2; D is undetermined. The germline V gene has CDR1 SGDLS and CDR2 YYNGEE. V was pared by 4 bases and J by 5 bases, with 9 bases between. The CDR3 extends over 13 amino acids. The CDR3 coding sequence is TGTGCCAGCAGCCCTGGGCCGACCGGGGAGCTGTTTTTT. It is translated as CASSPGPTGELFF.